The 22 T cell receptor beta chains below were found in one sample sequenced in a study of T cells in Graves' hyperthyroidism and ophthalmopathy. Using RNA transcripts as the source, TCR beta CDR3 regions were amplified. TCR CDR3 underwent first-round RT-PCR with the HTBI primer set. In TCRdb, the multiplex PCR reads were re-called with MiXCR into one record per CDR3 protein. The repertoire consists of roughly 700,000 distinct CDR3 sequences, with 13% to 15% occurring once and the leading ten covering 10%. The specimen was blood. The receptors shown here come from a woman in her late teens or twenties with Graves' hyperthyroidism.

This clonotype was seen repeatedly, ten times or more. This sequence joins TRBV20-1 and TRBJ2-3, with TRBD1 matching 10 bases. Germline CDR1 is DFQATT and CDR2 is SNEGSKA (reference sequence). The CDR3 is 11 residues long. The trim removed 6 bases at V and 9 bases at J, leaving 3 bases unmatched. CDR3 sequence (DNA): TGCAGTGCCCCGGACAGGGGGACGCAGTATTTT. It is translated as CSAPDRGTQYF.

This clonotype was seen at least ten times. This chain joins TRBV29-1 and TRBJ1-1, with D unclear. V dropped 4 bases and J dropped 4 bases, with 13 bases sitting between them. CDR3 length: 13 residues. The germline gives CDR1 SQVTM, CDR2 ANQGSEA. In DNA form, the CDR3 reads TGCAGCGTTGTAGGTGGACTGCGCACTGAAGCTTTCTTT. This translates into CSVVGGLRTEAFF.

This clonotype was found many times. The V and J genes are TRBV4-1 and TRBJ1-3, with TRBD1 matching over 7 bases. CDR3 size: 15 residues. V was pared by 1 base and J by 4 bases, with 4 bases of the junction left unmatched. Germline assignment: CDR1 MGHRA and CDR2 YSYEKL. In nucleotides, the CDR3 is TGCGCCAGCAGCCAAGGGGGACAGCTCGGAAACACCATATATTTT. As protein: CASSQGGQLGNTIYF.

Note on this clonotype: A much larger clone differs by one base, so this may be a read error. The chain uses TRBV7-2 and TRBJ2-1, with TRBD1 identical over 10 bases. Germline V lookup: CDR1 SGHTA, CDR2 FQGNSA. V was clipped by 5 bases and J by 7 bases; unmatched bases: 11. CDR3 size: 16 residues. In DNA form, the CDR3 reads TGTGCCAGCAGCCGGATGACCGGGACAGGGGTTAATGAGCAGTTCTTC. Amino acids: CASSRMTGTGVNEQFF.

The chain has TRBV19 and TRBJ2-7, with D hard to call. CDR3 length: 13 amino acids. Trimming took 4 bases from V and 4 from J, leaving 11 bases between them. Germline V lookup: CDR1 LNHDA, CDR2 SQIVND (reference sequence). This CDR3 reads CASSKISEYEQYF. The CDR3 DNA is TGTGCCAGTAGTAAGATATCGGAGTACGAGCAGTACTTC.

This clonotype has only a few counts. J is TRBJ2-2 and V is TRBV30; D is ambiguous. The CDR3 is 12 amino acids. Trimming left V 3 bases short and J 7 bases short, with 9 bases between. Germline lookup yields CDR1 GTSNPN and CDR2 SVGIG (reference sequence). The CDR3 region has the DNA TGTGCCTGGAGGGCCTCCCACGGGGAGCTGTTTTTT. Encoded protein: CAWRASHGELFF.

This clonotype was observed at least ten times. The rearrangement joins TRBV28 to TRBJ1-1; 7 nucleotides align to TRBD1. The CDR3 runs 14 residues. Germline V gene data show CDR1 as MDHEN and CDR2 as SYDVKM. The ends lost 6 bases at V and 0 bases at J; junction bases unmatched: 4. The CDR3 sequence: CASRPGQLNTEAFF. In DNA, the CDR3 is TGTGCCAGCAGGCCGGGACAGCTGAACACTGAAGCTTTCTTT.

J is TRBJ1-3 and V is TRBV11-2; D gene unclear. Germline CDR1 is SGHAT and CDR2 is FQNNGV. V lost 7 bases, J lost 0 bases, and 10 bases lay in between. The CDR3 has 14 amino acids. The CDR3 loop is CASTDPHSGNTIYF. In DNA, the CDR3 is TGTGCCAGCACGGATCCTCACTCTGGAAACACCATATATTTT.

This clonotype was seen many times. The junction departs from the called germline gene at one end, perhaps through a read error. The chain uses TRBV2 and TRBJ1-4; TRBD1 matches at 10 bases. Germline CDR1 is SNHLY and CDR2 is FYNNEI. The CDR3 sequence is 17 residues long. The chain's CDR3 is CASREGGTGVPREKLFF. The CDR3 bases are TGTGCCAGCAGAGAAGGGGGGACAGGGGTTCCGCGTGAAAAACTGTTTTTT.

This clonotype turned up a few times. The chain couples TRBV12-3 or TRBV12-4 to TRBJ1-1; D might be TRBD1 (6 bases). The V end was cut by 5 bases, the J end by 7 bases, with 11 bases between. The CDR3 extends over 12 amino acids. The CDR3 bases are TGTGCCAGCAGTCTCGGGACAAATGAAGCTTTCTTT. Amino acids: CASSLGTNEAFF.

This chain uses TRBV2 with TRBJ2-6; D is unresolved. The CDR3 length is 16 residues. The germline gives CDR1 SNHLY, CDR2 FYNNEI. V lost 11 bases and J 0 bases, leaving 17 bases between the germline ends. The CDR3 DNA reads as TGTGCCGGGCGGCATAATCGGAACTCTGGGGCCAACGTCCTGACTTTC. It translates to CAGRHNRNSGANVLTF.

This clonotype was seen many times. The chain joins TRBV20-1 to TRBJ2-5, with TRBD2 matching 7 bases. The J segment lost 5 bases and the V segment lost 5 bases, leaving 20 bases of the junction unmatched. The germline V gene encodes CDR1 DFQATT and CDR2 SNEGSKA (reference sequence). The CDR3 loop spans 17 amino acids. The CDR3 region has the DNA TGCAGTGCTCCATCTCCCCGACAAGGGCGGGAGTGGGAGACCCAGTACTTC. Translated, it gives CSAPSPRQGREWETQYF.

This clonotype was recorded at least ten times. V usage is TRBV3-1 and J usage is TRBJ1-3; D call uncertain. The germline V and J ends were trimmed by 4 bases and 4 bases, with 5 bases remaining between them. The CDR3 covers 12 residues. Germline V CDR1 and CDR2: LGHDT, YNNKEL (reference sequence). CDR3 region: CASSRLGNTIYF. In DNA, the CDR3 is TGTGCCAGCAGCCGACTCGGAAACACCATATATTTT.

This clonotype showed up just a few times. No conserved phenylalanine or tryptophan is present at the end of the CDR3, so a read error is the likely explanation. The CDR3: CASSEAGGDQPQHS. The CDR3 DNA is TGTGCCAGCAGTGAAGCTGGCGGAGATCAGCCCCAGCATTCT. V and J are TRBV2 and TRBJ1-5; no definite D call. With 0 bases removed from V and 5 bases from J, the gap between germline ends came to 8 bases. Germline CDR1 is SNHLY and CDR2 is FYNNEI. CDR3 length equals 14 residues.

This clonotype was counted ten times or more. This chain links TRBV20-1 with TRBJ1-5; D unresolved. The CDR3 runs 14 residues. The germline CDR1 and CDR2 sequences are DFQATT and SNEGSKA (reference sequence). The germline V and J ends were trimmed by 3 bases and 0 bases, with 9 bases remaining between them. CDR3 amino acids: CSARDGHSNQPQHF. Here the CDR3 DNA reads TGCAGTGCTAGGGACGGCCATAGCAATCAGCCCCAGCATTTT.

V usage is TRBV4-3 and J usage is TRBJ1-5; TRBD1 matches 9 bases. This CDR3 comprises 17 residues. CDR1 is LGHNA and CDR2 is YSLEER in the germline V gene. V gave up 0 bases and J gave up 3 bases; unmatched junction bases: 6. This chain's CDR3 is CASSQDNRGLFNQPQHF. For the CDR3, the DNA is TGCGCCAGCAGCCAAGATAACAGGGGGCTCTTCAATCAGCCCCAGCATTTT.

This chain uses TRBV20-1 with TRBJ2-3, with a tentative D call TRBD1 (5 bases). The V and J ends lost 5 bases and 3 bases respectively, with 12 bases between them. The germline CDR1 and CDR2 sequences are DFQATT and SNEGSKA (reference sequence). The CDR3 sequence is 13 residues long. In DNA form, the CDR3 reads TGCAGTGCTTTTAGACAGACAACAGATACGCAGTATTTT. Its protein product is CSAFRQTTDTQYF.

This chain connects TRBV7-3 to TRBJ2-2, with 7 bases aligning to TRBD2. CDR3 length: 17 amino acids. Germline V gives CDR1 SGHTA, CDR2 FQGTGA. J gave up 1 base and V 4 bases, and 9 bases lay outside the gene matches. As DNA, the CDR3 is TGTGCCAGCAGCTCGGGGAGGGCGGGGCTGAACACCGGGGAGCTGTTTTTT. This sequence encodes CASSSGRAGLNTGELFF.

This chain links TRBV7-9 with TRBJ2-7, with 8 bases identical to TRBD1. The CDR3 totals 13 residues. V was pared by 3 bases and J by 6 bases, with 4 bases of the junction left unmatched. The V gene's germline CDR1 is SEHNR and CDR2 FQNEAQ (reference sequence). DNA for the CDR3: TGTGCCAGCAGCTTGAGGACAGGGCCCGAGCAGTACTTC. It specifies CASSLRTGPEQYF.

This clonotype was seen only a few times. This chain joins TRBV7-9 and TRBJ2-7; a possible D gene is TRBD1 (6 bases). V was shortened by 4 bases and J by 7 bases, with 26 bases between the two germline ends. CDR3 length equals 17 residues. The germline V gene encodes CDR1 SEHNR and CDR2 FQNEAQ (reference sequence). The CDR3 DNA follows: TGTGCCAGCAGCTCCACTTGGACAGTTCCCTTGCACGGGGAGCAGTACTTC. Residues: CASSSTWTVPLHGEQYF.

The sample holds many counts of this clonotype. The gene calls are TRBV28 and TRBJ2-1; D gene unclear. Per germline, CDR1 MDHEN and CDR2 SYDVKM. V lost 5 bases to trimming and J lost 6 bases, with 8 bases between them. The CDR3 loop spans 12 amino acids. This CDR3 reads CASSPPVNEQFF. The CDR3, as DNA: TGTGCCAGCAGTCCCCCTGTCAATGAGCAGTTCTTC.

At least ten counts were recorded for this clonotype. This rearrangement joins TRBV11-3 to TRBJ2-4; either TRBD1 or TRBD2 may supply D (5 bases each). V was cut by 3 bases and J by 6 bases, with 9 bases left in between. The germline V gene encodes CDR1 SGHNT and CDR2 YENEEA. This CDR3 is 13 amino acids long. In DNA, the CDR3 is TGTGCCAGCAGCTTTGGGGGTGGAAACATTCAGTACTTC. Translating gives CASSFGGGNIQYF.